The 26 T cell receptor beta chains reported below all come from one sample, sequenced in a study of T cell responses to AZD1222 COVID-19 vaccine. Repertoires were generated with immunoSEQ multiplex PCR, while TCRdb's copy carries only in-frame clones and drops some. The data show 110,000 or so clones, more than 75% seen once. The material was peripheral blood, obtained on day 0 of AZD1222 vaccination. These TCRs come from an adult in good health.

The chain links TRBV19 to TRBJ1-5; TRBD1 matches at 8 bases. The CDR3 is 16 amino acids. The J segment lost 7 bases and the V segment lost 5 bases, leaving 13 bases of the junction unmatched. From germline, CDR1 is LNHDA and CDR2 SQIVND (reference sequence). CDR3 coding DNA: TGTGCCAGTAGTCTAAGGACAGGGTCCGAACCCCAGCCCCAGCATTTT. Its translation: CASSLRTGSEPQPQHF.

V and J are TRBV28 and TRBJ1-5, with D unclear. V gave up 5 bases and J gave up 5 bases, with 16 bases separating them. Germline V gives CDR1 MDHEN, CDR2 SYDVKM. The CDR3 runs 15 residues. For the CDR3, the DNA is TGTGCCAGCAGTGATTGGCCGGAGCCCTATCAGCCCCAGCATTTT. Its protein is CASSDWPEPYQPQHF.

This chain connects TRBV5-1 to TRBJ2-3; no firm D call. In germline, CDR1 is SGHRS, CDR2 YFSETQ. V was trimmed by 1 base and J by 6 bases, leaving 3 bases between them. This CDR3 region has 11 residues. CDR3: CASSLQDTQYF. The CDR3 region has the DNA TGCGCCAGCAGCTTGCAGGATACGCAGTATTTT.

The rearrangement links TRBV5-1 to TRBJ2-3; 9 positions match TRBD2. Germline-derived CDR1 and CDR2 are SGHRS and YFSETQ. This CDR3 is built from 18 residues. The trim removed 2 bases at V and 4 bases at J, leaving 14 bases unmatched. CDR3 sequence reads: CASSLGSSGMVAPDTQYF. CDR3 bases: TGCGCCAGCAGCTTAGGCTCTAGCGGGATGGTTGCGCCAGATACGCAGTATTTT.

As regards this clone: Other DNA sequences within the sample encode an identical CDR3. The gene calls are TRBV6-4 and TRBJ1-1; D gene uncertain. V lost 6 bases and J lost 2, with 10 bases in between. This CDR3 is built from 13 residues. From germline, CDR1 is MRHNA and CDR2 SNTAGT. Written as DNA, the CDR3 is TGTGCCAGCAGAAGGACGGAAAACACTGAAGCTTTCTTT. Translated, it gives CASRRTENTEAFF.

This chain connects TRBV3-1 (or the pseudogene TRBV3-2) to TRBJ2-1; 9 bases line up with TRBD2. Germline CDR1 reads LGHDT; CDR2 reads YNNKEL (reference sequence). V was clipped by 1 base and J by 10 bases; unmatched bases: 8. The CDR3 is 15 amino acids. The CDR3 sequence is CASSQGGVAGDEQFF. The CDR3 coding sequence is TGTGCCAGCAGCCAAGGAGGAGTAGCGGGAGACGAGCAGTTCTTC.

The chain is built from TRBV3-1 (or the pseudogene TRBV3-2) and TRBJ1-3; 8 nucleotides line up with TRBD1. CDR3 length equals 13 residues. J gave up 10 bases and V 4 bases, and 6 bases lay outside the gene matches. CDR1 is LGHDT, CDR2 YNNKEL, per germline (reference sequence). CDR3: CASSPGQGRTIYF. CDR3 nucleotides: TGTGCCAGCAGCCCTGGACAGGGAAGGACCATATATTTT.

V is TRBV9 and J is TRBJ1-6, with D maybe TRBD1 (5 bases). CDR3 length: 14 residues. Germline loops: CDR1 SGDLS, CDR2 YYNGEE. V was cut by 0 bases and J by 14 bases, with 15 bases left in between. CDR3 sequence: CASSVDHTGRALHF. The DNA for the CDR3 is TGTGCCAGCAGCGTAGATCATACGGGCAGGGCCCTCCACTTT.

This clone was recorded a few times. The V call is TRBV2, the J call TRBJ2-7, with D unresolved. The CDR3 covers 9 residues. The V and J ends lost 9 bases and 7 bases respectively, with 7 bases between them. CDR1 SNHLY and CDR2 FYNNEI come from the germline V gene. CDR3 bases: TGTGCCAGAAGCCGGGAGCAGTACTTC. Translated, it gives CARSREQYF. Variable domain in full (rest from reference TRBV2 and TRBJ2-7): EPEVTQTPSHQVTQMGQEVILRCVPISNHLYFYWYRQILGQKVEFLVSFYNNEISEKSEIFDDQFSVERPDGSNFTLKIRSTKLEDSAMYFCARSREQYFGPGTRLTVT.

The gene calls are TRBV9 and TRBJ1-3; 7 nucleotides line up with TRBD1. The CDR3 spans 16 residues. The V gene's germline CDR1 is SGDLS and CDR2 YYNGEE. Trimming at V came to 3 bases and at J to 2 bases, leaving 8 bases not matched to a gene. In nucleotides, the CDR3 is TGTGCCAGCAGCGCACACACAGGGGAGGCTGGAAACACCATATATTTT. Amino acid sequence: CASSAHTGEAGNTIYF.

The chain combines TRBV6-6 with TRBJ2-7; 9 nucleotides agree with TRBD1. This CDR3 region has 15 residues. Germline CDR1 and CDR2: MNHNY and SVGAGI (reference sequence). The V and J ends lost 5 bases and 2 bases, in that order; junction bases with no gene match: 7. CDR3 sequence: CASSGTGTGPYEQYF. CDR3 DNA sequence: TGTGCCAGCAGTGGCACCGGGACAGGGCCCTACGAGCAGTACTTC.

CDR3 DNA: TGCAGCGTCGCCACCCCGCTACAGGGGACTAATGAAAAACTGTTTTTT. Residues: CSVATPLQGTNEKLFF. The chain links TRBV29-1 to TRBJ1-4, with 7 nucleotides matching TRBD1. CDR3 length: 16 residues. CDR1 SQVTM and CDR2 ANQGSEA come from the germline V gene. V shed 6 bases, J shed 2 bases, and the junction held 12 bases outside the gene matches.

The chain uses TRBV11-3 and TRBJ1-2, with no clear D. CDR1 is SGHNT and CDR2 is YENEEA in the germline V gene. The CDR3 loop spans 13 amino acids. V dropped 5 bases and J dropped 2 bases, with 9 bases sitting between them. The CDR3 loop reads CASSALKNYGYTF. The CDR3 nucleotides read TGTGCCAGCAGCGCCCTGAAGAACTATGGCTACACCTTC.

This chain connects TRBV30 to TRBJ1-1; a weak D match, TRBD1 (6 bases). Trimming shortened V by 4 bases and J by 1 base, and 10 bases separated the two germline ends. This CDR3 is 13 amino acids long. CDR1 and CDR2 (germline): GTSNPN, SVGIG (reference sequence). CDR3 DNA sequence: TGTGCCTGGACGAGGGGGAGGAACACTGAAGCTTTCTTT. It encodes CAWTRGRNTEAFF.

This rearrangement joins TRBV7-3 to TRBJ2-7; possible D gene TRBD1, 6 bases. Germline lookup yields CDR1 SGHTA and CDR2 FQGTGA. Trimming left V 10 bases short and J 0 bases short, with 16 bases between. The CDR3 has 14 residues. The CDR3 DNA reads TGTGCCAACCCGGGGACATCGAGCTCCTACGAGCAGTACTTC. As protein: CANPGTSSSYEQYF.

The genes are TRBV5-1 and TRBJ2-2; 7 nucleotides agree with TRBD2. Germline trimming cut 0 bases from V and 7 bases from J; bases unmatched to any gene: 6. The CDR3 extends over 15 amino acids. Per the germline V gene, CDR1 is SGHRS and CDR2 is YFSETQ. CDR3 nucleotide sequence: TGCGCCAGCAGCTTGGATAGCGGGTTGAACGGGGAGCTGTTTTTT. It codes for CASSLDSGLNGELFF.

The V gene is TRBV5-1, the J gene TRBJ1-4; 7 positions agree with TRBD1. Germline V gene sequence: CDR1 SGHRS, CDR2 YFSETQ. CDR3 length equals 16 residues. Trimming took 4 bases from V and 0 from J; bases not matched to a gene: 6. Here the CDR3 reads CASSLLGQTTNEKLFF. CDR3 nucleotides: TGCGCCAGCAGCCTACTGGGACAGACAACTAATGAAAAACTGTTTTTT.

The V gene is TRBV6-5, the J gene TRBJ1-2; no clear D gene. Trimming left V 7 bases short and J 4 bases short, with 10 bases between. The CDR3 is 12 residues long. Germline lookup yields CDR1 MNHEY and CDR2 SVGAGI. Here the CDR3 reads CASTPLFYGYTF. For the CDR3, the DNA is TGTGCCAGCACTCCCCTTTTCTATGGCTACACCTTC.

The V gene is TRBV18, the J gene TRBJ1-3; a weak D match, TRBD1 (5 bases). The CDR3 is 16 amino acids. The V end was cut by 3 bases, the J end by 0 bases, with 12 bases between. The germline V gene has CDR1 KGHSH and CDR2 LQKENI. The DNA for the CDR3 is TGTGCCAGCTCACCTTCCGGGACCTTCTCTGGAAACACCATATATTTT. Residues: CASSPSGTFSGNTIYF. Full variable domain (missing parts from reference TRBV18 and TRBJ1-3): NAGVMQNPRHLVRRRGQEARLRCSPMKGHSHVYWYRQLPEEGLKFMVYLQKENIIDESGMPKERFSAEFPKEGPSILRIQQVVRGDSAAYFCASSPSGTFSGNTIYFGEGSWLTVV.

The chain is built from TRBV6-5 and TRBJ1-3; D not certain. The CDR3 covers 15 residues. From germline, CDR1 is MNHEY and CDR2 SVGAGI. V was pared by 4 bases and J by 0 bases, with 10 bases between. This CDR3 is CASSSPTLSGNTIYF. DNA of the CDR3: TGTGCCAGCAGTTCTCCGACACTCTCTGGAAACACCATATATTTT.

V usage is TRBV10-3 and J usage is TRBJ1-5; D not certain. V lost 3 bases, J lost 0 bases, and 9 bases lay in between. The length of the CDR3 is 15 residues. Germline V gene sequence: CDR1 ENHRY, CDR2 SYGVKD. The CDR3 is CAISESGHSNQPQHF. CDR3 nucleotide sequence: TGTGCCATCAGTGAAAGTGGGCATAGCAATCAGCCCCAGCATTTT.

V is TRBV29-1 and J is TRBJ2-7; no clear D. The germline V gene has CDR1 SQVTM and CDR2 ANQGSEA. The CDR3 is made up of 13 amino acids. With 7 bases removed from V and 6 bases from J, the gap between germline ends came to 19 bases. In DNA form, the CDR3 reads TGCAGCGCCTCCTATAAGTGGTCACGCGAGCAGTACTTC. Amino acids: CSASYKWSREQYF.

The chain has TRBV20-1 and TRBJ1-5; the D is unclear. V was cut by 5 bases and J by 6 bases, with 5 bases left in between. Per germline, CDR1 DFQATT and CDR2 SNEGSKA (reference sequence). This CDR3 has 10 residues. CDR3 in DNA: TGCAGTGCTGGGAGTCAGCCCCAGCATTTT. Its protein product is CSAGSQPQHF.

The rearrangement uses TRBV5-4 and TRBJ1-6; 8 nucleotides align to TRBD1. Germline V lookup: CDR1 SGHNT, CDR2 YYREEE (reference sequence). Unmatched junction bases numbered 2, after V lost 0 bases and J lost 9 bases. The CDR3 loop spans 14 amino acids. CDR3: CASSLAQGASPLHF. CDR3 nucleotides: TGTGCCAGCAGCTTGGCCCAGGGGGCTTCACCCCTCCACTTT.

V is TRBV5-1 and J is TRBJ1-1; 8 bases line up with TRBD1. V trimming: 2 bases; J trimming: 4 bases; junction bases outside the gene matches: 4. Germline assignment: CDR1 SGHRS and CDR2 YFSETQ. This CDR3 has 14 residues. The chain's CDR3 is CASSFIGQGTEAFF. In DNA, the CDR3 is TGCGCCAGCAGCTTTATAGGACAGGGCACTGAAGCTTTCTTT.

The chain joins TRBV6-1 to TRBJ1-2, with 8 positions matching TRBD1. J gave up 6 bases and V 1 base, and 7 bases lay outside the gene matches. Looked up from germline, CDR1 is MNHNS and CDR2 is SASEGT. The CDR3 covers 15 residues. The CDR3 DNA reads TGTGCCAGCAGTGAAGGACAGGGGTTTATGGATGGCTACACCTTC. Amino acid sequence: CASSEGQGFMDGYTF.